This T cell receptor (beta chain) was retrieved from a study of OX40 agonist ivuxolimab in advanced cancers. Whole-study context: The patients received agonistic anti-OX40 (CD134) antibody ivuxolimab. Those treated in dose escalation had hepatocellular carcinoma, melanoma, renal cell cancer or head and neck cancer. Study results and caveats: The investigators did not determine what antigen specificity the expanded peripheral T cells had.

The length of the CDR3 is 12 residues. CDR1 is MNHNS, CDR2 SASEGT, per germline. Trimming removed 9 bases at V and 4 bases at J, with 10 bases between. Remarks on this clone: Antigen unknown.

Clones were sequenced by immunoSEQ multiplex PCR, and TCRdb holds only the in-frame ones, with some missing. The repertoire includes approximately 100,000 clones, approximately 90% of them detected once, and around 0.48% sits in the top ten. This TCR derives from an adult with an advanced solid tumor such as melanoma, head and neck, liver or kidney cancer. The chain joins TRBV6-1 to TRBJ1-5, with D tentatively TRBD1 (6 bases). The material sequenced was CD4+ or CD8+ T cells sorted from blood, taken in a trial of the OX40 agonist ivuxolimab. The CDR3 region is CASKGGNQPQHF. The CDR3 DNA follows: TGTGCCAGTAAGGGGGGAAATCAGCCCCAGCATTTT.